One sample yielded the 20 T cell receptor beta chains listed below, sequenced in a study of technical replicates of blood from several donors. TCRdb's table, derived via immunoSEQ multiplex PCR, lists solely in-frame clones and lacks some. The table shows about 50,000 clones, with more than 90% occurring only once. Sequenced sample: PBMCs. The receptors stem from a human donor in good health. Some clones in this sample may be carry-over from other donors' samples.

The CDR3 nucleotides read TGTGCTAGTGGTTTTCACGGGGAAGAGGACAATGAGCAGTTCTTC. This translates into CASGFHGEEDNEQFF. This chain uses TRBV12-5 with TRBJ2-1, with D perhaps TRBD2 (5 bases). V was trimmed by 3 bases and J by 5 bases, leaving 14 bases between them. The CDR3 is 15 amino acids. Germline CDR1 and CDR2: LGHNT and FRNRAP.

V gene TRBV14 combines with J gene TRBJ2-7; 9 bases align to TRBD1. V was pared by 2 bases and J by 4 bases, with 9 bases of the junction left unmatched. The germline V gene has CDR1 SGHDN and CDR2 FVKESK. There are 16 residues in the CDR3. CDR3 nucleotide sequence: TGTGCCAGCAGCCAACCTGGACAGGGGAATGCGTACGAGCAGTACTTC. It codes for CASSQPGQGNAYEQYF.

The chain carries TRBV27 and TRBJ2-7, with D unclear. The ends were cut back, 6 bases at V and 6 bases at J, with 9 bases in the middle. The germline V gene has CDR1 MNHEY and CDR2 SMNVEV (reference sequence). The CDR3 is 11 residues long. CDR3 sequence: CASSSPSEQYF. CDR3 in DNA: TGTGCCAGCAGCTCCCCTTCCGAGCAGTACTTC.

This chain joins TRBV4-3 and TRBJ2-7, with 7 nucleotides matching TRBD1. The CDR3 loop spans 15 amino acids. Germline lookup yields CDR1 LGHNA and CDR2 YSLEER. Trimming cost V 1 base and J 2 bases; bases outside gene matches: 5. DNA for the CDR3: TGCGCCAGCAGCCAAGTGCGACAGGGACCCTACGAGCAGTACTTC. Protein sequence: CASSQVRQGPYEQYF.

V is TRBV6-5 and J is TRBJ1-1; 7 nucleotides agree with TRBD1. In germline, CDR1 is MNHEY, CDR2 SVGAGI. The CDR3 has 13 amino acids. Trimming took 6 bases from V and 11 from J; bases not matched to a gene: 12. CDR3 loop: CASRPGQAAYAFF. The CDR3 DNA follows: TGTGCCAGCAGACCCGGACAGGCTGCCTATGCTTTCTTT.

The chain employs TRBV5-6 and TRBJ1-1; D remains ambiguous. Germline CDR1 reads SGHDT; CDR2 reads YYEEEE. The V and J ends lost 0 bases and 1 base respectively, with 4 bases between them. The CDR3 contains 13 residues. The CDR3 DNA reads as TGTGCCAGCAGCTTGGACAGGAACACTGAAGCTTTCTTT. It specifies CASSLDRNTEAFF.

The V gene is TRBV6-5, the J gene TRBJ1-2, with D possibly matching TRBD1 (5 bases). The germline gives CDR1 MNHEY, CDR2 SVGAGI. The CDR3 sequence is 15 residues long. The V and J ends lost 7 bases and 0 bases respectively, with 15 bases between them. The CDR3 protein is CASIVQVSPNYGYTF. CDR3 bases: TGTGCCAGCATCGTACAGGTCTCCCCTAACTATGGCTACACCTTC.

The chain employs TRBV7-9 and TRBJ2-7, with TRBD2 matching 8 bases. CDR3 size: 14 residues. The ends lost 5 bases at V and 3 bases at J; junction bases unmatched: 6. The germline gives CDR1 SEHNR, CDR2 FQNEAQ (reference sequence). CDR3 DNA: TGTGCCAGCAGCCCAAGCGGGAGTGTCTACGAGCAGTACTTC. Residues: CASSPSGSVYEQYF.

This rearrangement joins TRBV30 to TRBJ2-7; D is possibly TRBD2 (6 bases). The CDR3 has 18 residues. Germline lookup yields CDR1 GTSNPN and CDR2 SVGIG (reference sequence). V gave up 0 bases and J gave up 2 bases, with 23 bases separating them. The CDR3 loop is CAWSVREPLRERPYEQYF. CDR3 nucleotides: TGTGCCTGGAGTGTCCGGGAGCCACTAAGGGAAAGACCCTACGAGCAGTACTTC.

This chain links TRBV6-1 with TRBJ2-7, with 7 nucleotides matching TRBD2. This CDR3 contains 15 residues. J lost 3 bases, V lost 4 bases, and 9 bases had no gene match. Germline lookup yields CDR1 MNHNS and CDR2 SASEGT. The CDR3 is CASSVGAGAIYEQYF. The DNA of the CDR3 is TGTGCCAGCAGTGTTGGTGCGGGAGCAATCTACGAGCAGTACTTC.

This rearrangement joins TRBV5-1 to TRBJ1-2; 11 bases line up with TRBD1. Per the germline V gene, CDR1 is SGHRS and CDR2 is YFSETQ. J was trimmed by 8 bases and V by 5 bases; bases with no gene match: 11. This CDR3 is 15 amino acids long. The CDR3 DNA reads TGCGCCAGCAGTAGGGGCCCGGGACAGGGGGGCGGCTACACCTTC. This sequence encodes CASSRGPGQGGGYTF.

The chain combines TRBV5-1 with TRBJ2-7; TRBD2 matches 13 bases. V was clipped by 4 bases and J by 3 bases; unmatched bases: 1. This CDR3 has 14 residues. Germline CDR1 reads SGHRS; CDR2 reads YFSETQ. Written as DNA, the CDR3 is TGCGCCAGCAGCCGGACTAGCGGGAGCTACGAGCAGTACTTC. Protein sequence: CASSRTSGSYEQYF.

The chain carries TRBV5-6 and TRBJ1-1; D is possibly TRBD1 (5 bases). The CDR3 covers 14 residues. Germline V CDR1 and CDR2: SGHDT, YYEEEE. V lost 4 bases and J lost 8, with 18 bases in between. The chain's CDR3 is CASSPTENGGEAFF. In nucleotides, the CDR3 is TGTGCCAGCAGCCCGACCGAAAACGGGGGAGAAGCTTTCTTT.

This clone appeared a single time. The chain couples TRBV14 to TRBJ2-7; 10 bases map to TRBD2. The V and J ends lost 6 bases and 0 bases, in that order; junction bases with no gene match: 2. This CDR3 contains 14 residues. The V gene's germline CDR1 is SGHDN and CDR2 FVKESK. CDR3 bases: TGTGCCAGCAGACGGACTAGCGGCTCCTACGAGCAGTACTTC. Translating gives CASRRTSGSYEQYF.

The genes are TRBV18 and TRBJ2-3; 11 nucleotides agree with TRBD2. The junction had 10 bases not matched to a gene; V was cut back by 3 bases and J by 2 bases. The CDR3 covers 18 residues. The V gene's germline CDR1 is KGHSH and CDR2 LQKENI. For the CDR3, the DNA is TGTGCCAGCTCACCGGGGCTAGCGGGAGGACTATTCACAGATACGCAGTATTTT. Encoded protein: CASSPGLAGGLFTDTQYF.

The chain couples TRBV4-2 to TRBJ1-2; D unclear. Germline lookup yields CDR1 LGHNA and CDR2 YNFKEQ. V lost 4 bases, J lost 8 bases, and 17 bases lay in between. CDR3 length: 14 residues. The DNA for the CDR3 is TGTGCCAGCAGCCCTGGCGGGGTTGTAAGGGGCTACACCTTC. Translation gives CASSPGGVVRGYTF.

This chain joins TRBV4-1 and TRBJ2-3; 13 positions match TRBD2. Germline CDR1 reads MGHRA; CDR2 reads YSYEKL. This CDR3 region has 17 residues. The trim removed 4 bases at V and 2 bases at J, leaving 6 bases unmatched. In nucleotides, the CDR3 is TGCGCCAGCAGCCGCGGGGGACTAGCGGGGCTCACAGATACGCAGTATTTT. Translated: CASSRGGLAGLTDTQYF.

This chain links TRBV16 with TRBJ1-1; no clear D gene. The V end was cut by 4 bases, the J end by 3 bases, with 12 bases between. The CDR3 is 14 amino acids. Germline assignment: CDR1 KGHSY and CDR2 FQNENV. The CDR3 here is CASSPHIAYTEAFF. CDR3 sequence (DNA): TGTGCCAGCAGCCCGCACATAGCCTACACTGAAGCTTTCTTT. The full variable domain, rest sourced from reference TRBV16 and TRBJ1-1, is GEEVAQTPKHLVRGEGQKAKLYCAPIKGHSYVFWYQQVLKNEFKFLISFQNENVFDETGMPKERFSAKCLPNSPCSLEIQATKLEDSAVYFCASSPHIAYTEAFFGQGTRLTVV.

V gene TRBV30 combines with J gene TRBJ1-4; a weak D match, TRBD1 (5 bases). This CDR3 has 14 residues. Germline CDR1 and CDR2: GTSNPN and SVGIG (reference sequence). The V gene lost 4 bases and the J gene lost 8 bases, with 17 bases spanning the gap. CDR3 residues: CAWTRGARGEKLFF. In DNA, the CDR3 is TGTGCCTGGACTAGGGGCGCCCGTGGCGAAAAACTGTTTTTT.

V is TRBV4-1 and J is TRBJ2-7; D might be TRBD1 (7 bases). Looked up from germline, CDR1 is MGHRA and CDR2 is YSYEKL. Trimming stripped 4 bases from V and 1 base from J, with 14 bases between. CDR3 length equals 15 residues. CDR3: CASSREPGGSYEQYF. DNA of the CDR3: TGCGCCAGCAGCCGAGAGCCAGGGGGGTCCTACGAGCAGTACTTC.